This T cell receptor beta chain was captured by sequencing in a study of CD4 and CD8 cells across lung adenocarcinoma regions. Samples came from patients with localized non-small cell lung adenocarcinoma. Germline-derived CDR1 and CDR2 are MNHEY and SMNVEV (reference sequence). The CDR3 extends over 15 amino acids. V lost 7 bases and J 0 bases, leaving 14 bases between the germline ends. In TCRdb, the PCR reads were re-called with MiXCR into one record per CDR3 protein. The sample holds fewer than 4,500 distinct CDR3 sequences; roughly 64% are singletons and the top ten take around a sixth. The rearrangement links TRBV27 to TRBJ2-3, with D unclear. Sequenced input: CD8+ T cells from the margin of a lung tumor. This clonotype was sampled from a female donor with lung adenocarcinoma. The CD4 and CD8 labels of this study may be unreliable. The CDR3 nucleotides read TGTGCCAGCACCCTGGACCGTACTAGCACAGATACGCAGTATTTT. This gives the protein CASTLDRTSTDTQYF.